This TCR beta chain was captured in a study of T cell responses to AZD1222 COVID-19 vaccine. As concerns this clone: Its specificity is unknown.

Trimming shortened V by 5 bases and J by 2 bases, and 10 bases separated the two germline ends. The CDR3 has 14 residues. CDR1 and CDR2 from the germline V gene are SGHVS and FQNEAQ. Findings and caveats of the study: Donors in the cohort were predominantly white British and more often female, and clonal diversity was possibly underestimated.

The assay was immunoSEQ multiplex PCR, and TCRdb's table has in-frame clones only and misses some. This table holds 100,000 to 150,000 clones, approximately 91% found once. The chain links TRBV7-8 to TRBJ1-5, with D possibly matching TRBD1 (5 bases). The receptor's source is an adult in good health. Source: peripheral blood, taken on day 0 of AZD1222 vaccination. In DNA, the CDR3 is TGTGCCAGCAGCCAGGGAGTTCGCAATCAGCCCCAGCATTTT. It translates to CASSQGVRNQPQHF.